Listed here is a single TCR beta chain. The antigen is unknown. The V gene lost 8 bases and the J gene lost 6 bases, with 11 bases spanning the gap. The CDR3 sequence is 11 residues long. Per the germline V gene, CDR1 is SGHVS and CDR2 is FQNEAQ. The data were produced by immunoSEQ multiplex PCR, yet TCRdb's version contains in-frame clones alone and is incomplete. The profile shows approximately 61,000 clones, more than 85% of them singletons. This sample is part of a study of OX40 agonist ivuxolimab in advanced cancers. Study in general: Ivuxolimab was delivered to patients intravenously every 2 weeks at doses spanning 0.01 to 10 mg/kg. Dose-escalation patients were diagnosed with hepatocellular carcinoma, melanoma, renal cell cancer or head and neck cancer. Three partial responders included one hepatocellular carcinoma patient and two cutaneous melanoma patients.

Study observations and caveats: Clonal expansion from baseline to week 6 occurred in both CD4+ and CD8+ T cells.

The chain is built from TRBV7-8 and TRBJ2-7; D is unclear. The sequence was collected from an adult with an advanced solid tumor such as melanoma, head and neck, liver or kidney cancer. Specimen: CD4+ or CD8+ T cells sorted from blood, collected in a trial of the OX40 agonist ivuxolimab. The CDR3 reads CASGDPLEQYF. The CDR3 DNA is TGTGCCAGCGGTGACCCGCTCGAGCAGTACTTC.